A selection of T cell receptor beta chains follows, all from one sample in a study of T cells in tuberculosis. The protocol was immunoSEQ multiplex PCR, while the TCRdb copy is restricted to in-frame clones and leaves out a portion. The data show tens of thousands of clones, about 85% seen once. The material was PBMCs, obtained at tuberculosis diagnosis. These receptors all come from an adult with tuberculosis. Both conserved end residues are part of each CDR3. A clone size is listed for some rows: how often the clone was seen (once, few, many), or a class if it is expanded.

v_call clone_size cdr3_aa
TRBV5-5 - CASSRTSVYEQYF
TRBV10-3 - CAITGTSGRDEQFF
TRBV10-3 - CATTDREHEQYF
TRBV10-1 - CASRDRGSSEAFF
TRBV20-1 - CSAPEEYEQYF
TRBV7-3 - CASSPRAGGPGEQYF
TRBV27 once CASWRLSGNTIYF
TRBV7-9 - CASSLDTEAFF
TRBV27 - CASSLGTGELFF
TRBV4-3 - CASSQDAWTGNTEAFF
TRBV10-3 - CAISQGWLQGAGGYTF
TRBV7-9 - CASSPITGTGRPNEQYF
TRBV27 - CASSIGTTTYEQYF
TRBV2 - CASNDPAGTRRETQYF
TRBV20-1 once CSASGLVEAFF
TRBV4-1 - CASSREGQGSGANVLTF
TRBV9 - CASSGQGAGNSPLHF
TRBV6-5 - CASSSVGGTNEKLFF
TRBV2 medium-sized CASNPEGSYGYTF
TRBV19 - CASSIGTGDSNQPQHF
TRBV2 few CATLPEGDYGYTF
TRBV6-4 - CASSDSQIYGTGVGGYTF
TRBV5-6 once CASSLQGGGTEAFF
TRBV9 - CASSEGPRETQYF
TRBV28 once CASSPDRRETQYF
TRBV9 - CASSPLGGSYEQYF
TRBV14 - CASSQDMGENSPLHF
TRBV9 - CASSGGPRDTQYF
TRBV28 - CASSLEDGRGKNEQYF
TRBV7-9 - CASSSAGASEQYF
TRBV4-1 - CASRGRTMNTEAFF
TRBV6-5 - CASRWRGEGTEAFF
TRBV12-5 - CASGLVLGTGGSEQFF
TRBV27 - CASSLELDFTEQFF
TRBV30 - CAWRDGGLGAYEQYF
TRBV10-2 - CASKMYTEAFF
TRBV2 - CASSRQGVSNTEAFF
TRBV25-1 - CASTRGATSGRPYEQYF
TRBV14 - CASSLGTSYTGELFF
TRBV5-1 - CASSLASSGRASSYNEQFF
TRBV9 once CASSGGTGVLSEQFF
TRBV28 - CASRFSTGELFF
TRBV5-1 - CASSLEGDAVQPQHF
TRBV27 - CASTPLGGQSSYEQYF
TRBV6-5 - CASSYLSGLQGEQYF
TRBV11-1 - CASSSLPFHRGPNYGYTF
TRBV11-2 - CASSNLQGPYGYTF
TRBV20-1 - CSAPSGVQFF
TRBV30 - CAWSAESYNQPQHF
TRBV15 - CATSSPLRGYNEQFF
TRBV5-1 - CASSLDTGETDTQYF
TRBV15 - CATSRPGQVHSGNTIYF
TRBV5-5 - CASSRDGATGRYGYTF
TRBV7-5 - CVRSFEETSYEQYF
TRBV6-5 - CASSYNNNYGYTF
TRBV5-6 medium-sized CASSLAARGYEQYF
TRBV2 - CASRTGPGTRYGYTF
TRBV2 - CASSGQGLRQPQHF